Below, one T cell receptor beta chain is given with its context. Its antigen is currently unknown. The data stem from a study of identifying expanded T cells in peripheral blood. Study-wide results and limits: Technical replicates showed 0.9 to 1.5 changed clones; two weeks roughly 18; four weeks 19. Clone count variance between approximately two-week samples rose with total template count.

CDR1 MNHEY and CDR2 SMNVEV come from the germline V gene (reference sequence). Between the trimmed V and J ends, which lost 8 bases and 2 bases, there was a span of 7 bases. The CDR3 is 12 residues long. The data were produced by immunoSEQ multiplex PCR, yet TCRdb's version contains in-frame clones alone and is incomplete. The table has approximately 100,000 clones, roughly 91% seen once. Healthy donors had no documented immune events, such as infections, while sampled. Material for sequencing was blood. This TCR was sampled from a person aged 18 to 75 in good health. The chain couples TRBV27 to TRBJ2-1; possibly TRBD2 for D (6 bases). CDR3 bases: TGTGCCAGCTGGGGGGCCTACAATGAGCAGTTCTTC. Amino acid sequence: CASWGAYNEQFF.